This T cell receptor (beta chain) comes out of a study of blood T cell repertoires in COVID-19 (dated by TCRdb to the early 2020s). In the study overall: Samples from collaborators originated in the United States, Italy and Spain and spanned both the acute and convalescent phases of COVID-19. The prospective study material was composed of cDNA or gDNA derived from T cells, B-cell-depleted T cells, or PBMCs. The dataset comprised deeply sampled blood TCRbeta repertoires from subjects exposed to, actively infected with, or recovered from COVID-19. The repertoires were released in a freely available public database meant as a resource for research on the immune response to SARS-CoV-2. The samples were drawn from two sources: the first 160 participants of the ongoing ImmuneRACE study, and over 950 subjects contributed by 6 global collaborators. Sample metadata almost always included a de-identified subject ID, COVID-19 status, age in years and sex. Where available, HLA class I and class II types were taken from metadata supplied by the sample provider and were not determined by assay-based typing. The paper's findings and limits, for the study overall: The quantity of clinical and demographic metadata differed by source and by participant and was supplied without curation.

CDR1 MDHEN and CDR2 SYDVKM are derived from the germline V gene. V was cut back by 2 bases and J by 2 bases, leaving a gap of 9 bases between them. The CDR3 covers 14 residues, taking in both the cysteine and the phenylalanine. Only the CDR3 portion is preserved as DNA: 42 bases, with reading frame beginning at the first base. Worth noting for this clone: Its antigen is currently not known. No base quality values were provided; no much bigger clone lies one nucleotide off.

In Seattle, one collaborating source enrolled patients while the infection was active and tracked those patients longitudinally over the course of disease. Each collaborating institution followed its own protocols to collect whole blood in K2EDTA tubes. For TCRbeta analysis, collaborators shipped samples as frozen whole blood, isolated PBMCs, or DNA extracted from either of those sample types. The immunoSEQ Assay, a bias-controlled multiplex PCR, was used to amplify TCRbeta CDR3 regions from genomic DNA. From the authors' description of their analysis: The number of nucleated cells in each sample was estimated by amplification of reference gene primers within the assay. To quantify the absolute abundance of each unique TCRbeta CDR3 rearrangement, sequence reads were collapsed and filtered. For each sample, productive Simpson clonality was calculated by taking the square root of Simpson's diversity index across productive rearrangements. TCRdb provides this immuneACCESS table in a form limited to in-frame rearrangements. Some clones are lacking; in checked studies, under half of them reflect an unresolved V gene, and why the rest are absent is not known. V, J and clone size were drawn from that table, and D and trimming were deduced from the DNA. The sample table contains some 75,000 clones; only one count was recorded for approximately 80% of them. Of the sample, roughly 13% is held by the ten largest clones.

The clonotype originates from a man in his fifties with COVID-19, enrolled during active disease. The sample taken for sequencing was peripheral blood. The sequence joins TRBV28 to TRBJ1-2; the D gene is possibly TRBD1, with 5 bases matching. The DNA sequence is TGTGCCAGCAGTTTAGGGGGGTCGAACTATGGCTACACCTTC. Its coded protein is CASSLGGSNYGYTF.